The next 31 T cell receptor beta chains were all read from a single sample in a study of cytomegalovirus exposure and HLA in healthy donors. Primers for the PCR totalled 60 Vbeta and 13 Jbeta. Profiling relied on immunoSEQ multiplex PCR, and the TCRdb table lists in-frame clones only, not all of them. The sample records fewer than 150,000 clones, roughly three quarters being singletons. Sequenced input: PBMCs. These receptors all come from a young man in good health and CMV-seronegative.

CDR3 DNA sequence: TGTGCCAGCAACGGACAACTCACAGATACGCAGTATTTT. Its protein product is CASNGQLTDTQYF. The rearrangement joins TRBV9 to TRBJ2-3, with a possible D match to TRBD1 (5 bases). Germline V gene lookup returns CDR1 SGDLS and CDR2 YYNGEE. This CDR3 contains 13 residues. The V gene lost 6 bases and the J gene lost 2 bases, with 10 bases spanning the gap.

The chain recombines TRBV9 with TRBJ1-3; D not certain. The V end lost 3 bases, the J end lost 14 bases, and 12 bases lay between the germline ends. Germline CDR1 is SGDLS and CDR2 is YYNGEE. This CDR3 is 11 amino acids long. The CDR3 protein is CASSGAGSLYF. CDR3 coding DNA: TGTGCCAGCAGCGGGGCGGGGAGCCTATATTTT.

A few counts support this clone. V gene TRBV5-1 combines with J gene TRBJ2-7; 8 bases match TRBD1. Germline trimming cut 2 bases from V and 6 bases from J; bases unmatched to any gene: 7. The CDR3 is made up of 14 amino acids. Germline assignment: CDR1 SGHRS and CDR2 YFSETQ. CDR3 residues: CASSLDRGGSEQYF. In DNA, the CDR3 is TGCGCCAGCAGCTTAGACAGGGGAGGTAGCGAGCAGTACTTC.

The rearrangement joins TRBV30 to TRBJ2-3; D uncertain. CDR3 size: 15 residues. Germline lookup yields CDR1 GTSNPN and CDR2 SVGIG (reference sequence). V was clipped by 4 bases and J by 4 bases, with 18 bases between them. The CDR3 loop reads CAWTRMGSLADTQYF. The CDR3 coding sequence is TGTGCCTGGACCAGGATGGGTAGTCTCGCAGATACGCAGTATTTT.

The rearrangement joins TRBV6-5 to TRBJ1-1; D possibly corresponds to TRBD1 (6 bases). The CDR3 runs 15 residues. Trimming shortened V by 5 bases and J by 1 base, and 14 bases separated the two germline ends. Looked up from germline, CDR1 is MNHEY and CDR2 is SVGAGI. The CDR3 loop is CASSLGQGTNTEAFF. CDR3 DNA sequence: TGTGCCAGCAGTCTTGGGCAGGGGACGAACACTGAAGCTTTCTTT.

There are a few counts of this clone. The chain uses TRBV7-3 and TRBJ2-2; TRBD2 matches 7 bases. CDR3 length: 15 amino acids. CDR1 is SGHTA and CDR2 is FQGTGA in the germline V gene. V lost 1 base to trimming and J lost 7 bases; unmatched junction nucleotides: 6. The CDR3 protein is CASSLMGGVDGELFF. The CDR3 DNA reads as TGTGCCAGCAGCTTAATGGGAGGGGTCGACGGGGAGCTGTTTTTT.

This rearrangement joins TRBV10-3 to TRBJ2-5; 7 bases match TRBD2. Looked up from germline, CDR1 is ENHRY and CDR2 is SYGVKD. V trimming: 10 bases; J trimming: 6 bases; junction bases outside the gene matches: 14. The CDR3 consists of 14 residues. The CDR3 is CATTGERGGKTQYF. In DNA, the CDR3 is TGTGCCACCACCGGGGAGCGGGGTGGTAAGACCCAGTACTTC.

This clone was detected only a few times. This chain links TRBV6-5 with TRBJ1-1, with D maybe TRBD1 (6 bases). Germline values: CDR1 MNHEY, CDR2 SVGAGI. CDR3 length: 12 amino acids. V was clipped by 7 bases and J by 8 bases, with 14 bases between them. The CDR3 coding sequence is TGTGCCAGCAAATATGAGACAGGAGAAGCTTTCTTT. Its translation is CASKYETGEAFF.

The CDR3 loop is CASSQDPAPGRESGEQFF. The CDR3, as DNA: TGTGCCAGCAGCCAAGATCCAGCCCCAGGGAGGGAGAGTGGTGAGCAGTTCTTC. V usage is TRBV4-2 and J usage is TRBJ2-1; TRBD2 matches 7 bases. Germline values: CDR1 LGHNA, CDR2 YNFKEQ. V lost 0 bases, J lost 9 bases, and 17 bases stayed unmatched. The CDR3 is 18 amino acids.

The chain joins TRBV29-1 to TRBJ1-2, with D hard to call. CDR3 length: 13 amino acids. V shed 3 bases and J shed 3 bases, with 11 bases lying between them. Germline V gives CDR1 SQVTM, CDR2 ANQGSEA. The CDR3 DNA reads TGCAGCGTTGACTACAGTCTGGACTATGGCTACACCTTC. Translated: CSVDYSLDYGYTF.

The chain employs TRBV7-2 and TRBJ2-4; 12 bases agree with TRBD2. Germline V gene data show CDR1 as SGHTA and CDR2 as FQGNSA. V lost 3 bases to trimming and J lost 1 base; unmatched junction nucleotides: 1. This CDR3 spans 16 amino acids. The CDR3 DNA reads TGTGCCAGCAGCTTCACTAGCGGGGGGGCCAAAAACATTCAGTACTTC. Its protein product is CASSFTSGGAKNIQYF.

This chain connects TRBV27 to TRBJ2-7; 9 bases line up with TRBD2. The germline V gene has CDR1 MNHEY and CDR2 SMNVEV (reference sequence). The ends lost 6 bases at V and 3 bases at J; junction bases unmatched: 6. There are 14 residues in the CDR3. CDR3 residues: CASSRGLADYEQYF. The CDR3 DNA is TGTGCCAGCAGCAGGGGACTAGCAGACTACGAGCAGTACTTC.

The chain employs TRBV7-2 and TRBJ2-3, with 10 bases lining up with TRBD2. There are 16 residues in the CDR3. The germline CDR1 and CDR2 sequences are SGHTA and FQGNSA. Unmatched junction bases numbered 6, after V lost 5 bases and J lost 1 base. For the CDR3, the DNA is TGTGCCAGCAGCCACGCCGGGACTAGCGGCACAGATACGCAGTATTTT. Translation gives CASSHAGTSGTDTQYF.

The chain has TRBV28 and TRBJ1-1; D not resolved. V was cut by 2 bases and J by 7 bases, with 11 bases left in between. Germline CDR1 MDHEN, CDR2 SYDVKM. The CDR3 is made up of 13 amino acids. CDR3 DNA: TGTGCCAGCAGTTTAGGTCCAGTGCTTGAAGCTTTCTTT. Translated: CASSLGPVLEAFF.

The chain has TRBV18 and TRBJ2-7, with D unresolved. V lost 0 bases and J 6 bases, leaving 9 bases between the germline ends. The CDR3 extends over 13 amino acids. Germline V gene lookup returns CDR1 KGHSH and CDR2 LQKENI. The CDR3 DNA is TGTGCCAGCTCACCACCCGCCCTAGGCGAGCAGTACTTC. Encoded protein: CASSPPALGEQYF.

The gene calls are TRBV30 and TRBJ2-1, with 9 nucleotides matching TRBD2. The trim removed 3 bases at V and 9 bases at J, leaving 12 bases unmatched. This CDR3 comprises 15 residues. Germline lookup yields CDR1 GTSNPN and CDR2 SVGIG (reference sequence). The CDR3 region is CAWSPPRGLAPEQFF. CDR3 nucleotides: TGTGCCTGGAGCCCCCCCCGGGGACTAGCACCTGAGCAGTTCTTC.

The J gene is TRBJ2-3, the V gene TRBV10-1; 14 bases are shared with TRBD2. Germline loops: CDR1 WNHNN, CDR2 SYGVQD (reference sequence). The junction had 6 bases not matched to a gene; V was cut back by 6 bases and J by 1 base. This CDR3 has 17 amino acids. The CDR3 bases are TGCGCCAGCAGGGGCCAGACTAGCGGGGGGGGCACAGATACGCAGTATTTT. Translated, it gives CASRGQTSGGGTDTQYF.

This clone was seen only a few times. The chain is built from TRBV4-1 and TRBJ2-1; 9 nucleotides align to TRBD2. The CDR3 has 15 residues. J lost 7 bases, V lost 4 bases, and 8 bases had no gene match. CDR1 is MGHRA, CDR2 YSYEKL, per germline. CDR3 sequence reads: CASSPRGGIENEQFF. The CDR3 DNA follows: TGCGCCAGCAGCCCGCGGGGGGGCATCGAGAATGAGCAGTTCTTC.

This chain connects TRBV28 to TRBJ1-5, with D unresolved. Germline V gives CDR1 MDHEN, CDR2 SYDVKM. There are 18 residues in the CDR3. V gave up 5 bases and J gave up 1 base, with 21 bases separating them. In nucleotides, the CDR3 is TGTGCCAGCAGTCTCCCCTACGTGAACAGAGGGAGCAATCAGCCCCAGCATTTT. Translation gives CASSLPYVNRGSNQPQHF.

The chain links TRBV7-8 to TRBJ1-6; D gene uncertain. V shed 1 base and J shed 13 bases, with 8 bases lying between them. CDR3 size: 12 residues. CDR1 and CDR2 (germline): SGHVS, FQNEAQ. CDR3 sequence reads: CASSLEPLPLHF. DNA of the CDR3: TGTGCCAGCAGCTTAGAGCCGCTCCCCCTCCACTTT.

This clone occurred once. The chain links TRBV29-1 to TRBJ2-1, with 7 bases fitting TRBD2. The CDR3 consists of 13 residues. Germline CDR1 SQVTM, CDR2 ANQGSEA. With V trimmed by 6 bases and J by 9 bases, 11 bases remained unmatched. The CDR3 DNA reads TGCAGCGTGGGGGACTATTTCGACAGTGAGCAGTTCTTC. Encoded protein: CSVGDYFDSEQFF.

The chain has TRBV28 and TRBJ1-5, with D unclear. The V gene's germline CDR1 is MDHEN and CDR2 SYDVKM. The V and J ends lost 6 bases and 0 bases respectively, with 3 bases between them. The CDR3 is 12 amino acids. The CDR3 here is CASRSSNQPQHF. The CDR3, as DNA: TGTGCCAGCAGGAGTAGCAATCAGCCCCAGCATTTT.

This clone was picked up a small number of times. V usage is TRBV18 and J usage is TRBJ2-2, with 9 bases aligning to TRBD2. Germline trimming cut 1 base from V and 0 bases from J; bases unmatched to any gene: 3. This CDR3 spans 17 amino acids. Germline V gives CDR1 KGHSH, CDR2 LQKENI. The CDR3 bases are TGTGCCAGCTCACCACGGCTAGCGGGGCCGAACACCGGGGAGCTGTTTTTT. This sequence encodes CASSPRLAGPNTGELFF. The whole variable domain, remainder taken from reference TRBV18 and TRBJ2-2, is NAGVMQNPRHLVRRRGQEARLRCSPMKGHSHVYWYRQLPEEGLKFMVYLQKENIIDESGMPKERFSAEFPKEGPSILRIQQVVRGDSAAYFCASSPRLAGPNTGELFFGEGSRLTVL.

This clone was seen a few times. V and J are TRBV4-2 and TRBJ1-5; D possibly corresponds to TRBD1 (5 bases). From germline, CDR1 is LGHNA and CDR2 YNFKEQ. Trimming cost V 3 bases and J 7 bases, with 13 bases left between them. The CDR3 runs to 14 residues. The DNA for the CDR3 is TGTGCCAGCAGCCAGGATCATGACAGCCAGCCCCAGCATTTT. It yields the protein CASSQDHDSQPQHF.

This rearrangement joins TRBV5-1 to TRBJ1-3; D unclear. Trimming shortened V by 4 bases and J by 13 bases, and 18 bases separated the two germline ends. CDR1 SGHRS and CDR2 YFSETQ come from the germline V gene. CDR3 size: 13 residues. The CDR3 DNA is TGCGCCAGCAGCCCCGACGGCCAAGGGAGGATATATTTT. It encodes CASSPDGQGRIYF.

The J gene is TRBJ1-1, the V gene TRBV18, with a weak D call TRBD1 (6 bases). The V gene's germline CDR1 is KGHSH and CDR2 LQKENI. The CDR3 runs to 15 residues. V shed 2 bases and J shed 4 bases, with 14 bases lying between them. The CDR3 DNA sequence: TGTGCCAGCTCACCAGGGAGGGGGTTAAGCACTGAAGCTTTCTTT. Amino acids: CASSPGRGLSTEAFF.

This chain links TRBV7-9 with TRBJ2-1; no firm D call. In germline, CDR1 is SEHNR, CDR2 FQNEAQ (reference sequence). Trimming shortened V by 5 bases and J by 5 bases, and 16 bases separated the two germline ends. The CDR3 sequence is 15 residues long. CDR3 sequence reads: CASSPPSTSDNEQFF. The CDR3 DNA sequence: TGTGCCAGCAGCCCTCCGAGTACTTCGGACAATGAGCAGTTCTTC. The full variable domain, completed using reference TRBV7-9 and TRBJ2-1, is DTGVSQNPRHKITKRGQNVTFRCDPISEHNRLYWYRQTLGQGPEFLTYFQNEAQLEKSRLLSDRFSAERPKGSFSTLEIQRTEQGDSAMYLCASSPPSTSDNEQFFGPGTRLTVL.

This rearrangement joins TRBV7-2 to TRBJ2-1, with D possibly matching TRBD1 (5 bases). CDR1 is SGHTA, CDR2 FQGNSA, per germline. The CDR3 has 14 amino acids. The V gene lost 3 bases and the J gene lost 13 bases, with 19 bases spanning the gap. The CDR3 bases are TGTGCCAGCAGCTTTAGTGGAGCAGGGAAATCCCAGTTCTTC. Residues: CASSFSGAGKSQFF.

The chain carries TRBV6-5 and TRBJ1-2, with 7 positions matching TRBD1. V gave up 6 bases and J gave up 8 bases; unmatched junction bases: 9. The CDR3 sequence is 13 residues long. Per germline, CDR1 MNHEY and CDR2 SVGAGI. CDR3 sequence: CASRYGQAAGYTF. CDR3 sequence (DNA): TGTGCCAGCAGATACGGACAGGCTGCGGGCTACACCTTC.

The J gene is TRBJ2-1, the V gene TRBV30, with TRBD2 matching 9 bases. The CDR3 sequence is 15 residues long. The junction had 1 base not matched to a gene; V was cut back by 0 bases and J by 1 base. The germline V gene has CDR1 GTSNPN and CDR2 SVGIG (reference sequence). CDR3 residues: CAWSVAGGSYNEQFF. The CDR3 DNA reads TGTGCCTGGAGTGTCGCGGGAGGGTCCTACAATGAGCAGTTCTTC. Filled out from reference TRBV30 and TRBJ2-1, the complete variable domain reads SQTIHQWPATLVQPVGSPLSLECTVEGTSNPNLYWYRQAAGRGLQLLFYSVGIGQISSEVPQNLSASRPQDRQFILSSKKLLLSDSGFYLCAWSVAGGSYNEQFFGPGTRLTVL.

This clone has a single count. The genes are TRBV2 and TRBJ2-5; tentative D call: TRBD2 (6 bases). Germline V gene sequence: CDR1 SNHLY, CDR2 FYNNEI. CDR3 length equals 17 residues. Trimming shortened V by 0 bases and J by 2 bases, and 16 bases separated the two germline ends. The CDR3 sequence: CASSEAWVSGPQETQYF. CDR3 DNA: TGTGCCAGCAGTGAAGCGTGGGTAAGCGGGCCACAAGAGACCCAGTACTTC. The full variable domain, its missing parts supplied by reference TRBV2 and TRBJ2-5, is EPEVTQTPSHQVTQMGQEVILRCVPISNHLYFYWYRQILGQKVEFLVSFYNNEISEKSEIFDDQFSVERPDGSNFTLKIRSTKLEDSAMYFCASSEAWVSGPQETQYFGPGTRLLVL.